These 20 T cell receptor beta chains were sequenced from one sample in a study of blood T cell repertoires in COVID-19. The protocol was immunoSEQ multiplex PCR, while the TCRdb copy is restricted to in-frame clones and leaves out a portion. Of over 120,000 clones listed, approximately 80% are singletons. The sample taken for sequencing was peripheral blood. Every receptor here comes from a human donor in a cohort sampled during active COVID-19.

This chain connects TRBV19 to TRBJ1-2, with a possible D match to TRBD1 (6 bases). Trimming shortened V by 5 bases and J by 6 bases, and 19 bases separated the two germline ends. The CDR3 has 15 amino acids. Germline V lookup: CDR1 LNHDA, CDR2 SQIVND (reference sequence). CDR3 in amino acids: CASSPMGATVDGYTF. CDR3 bases: TGTGCCAGTAGTCCAATGGGGGCTACCGTGGATGGCTACACCTTC.

The chain joins TRBV5-1 to TRBJ2-1, with 7 nucleotides matching TRBD1. V was clipped by 4 bases and J by 10 bases; unmatched bases: 8. The CDR3 contains 13 residues. Germline lookup yields CDR1 SGHRS and CDR2 YFSETQ. CDR3 nucleotides: TGCGCCAGCAGCGGGGACAGTTTTTGGGAGCAGTTCTTC. It translates to CASSGDSFWEQFF.

V usage is TRBV25-1 and J usage is TRBJ2-5; tentatively, D is TRBD1 (6 bases). This CDR3 has 15 amino acids. CDR1 and CDR2 (germline): MGHDK, SYGVNS. Trimming stripped 2 bases from V and 2 bases from J, with 12 bases between. DNA for the CDR3: TGTGCCAGCAGTGAAATGGGGGCCGTACAAGAGACCCAGTACTTC. Protein sequence: CASSEMGAVQETQYF.

This clone was counted a few times. The chain carries TRBV19 and TRBJ2-2; TRBD1 matches 8 bases. Germline CDR1 LNHDA, CDR2 SQIVND (reference sequence). V shed 5 bases and J 1 base; nucleotides not matched to a gene: 9. This CDR3 is built from 17 residues. The CDR3 reads CASSWGYGQGNTGELFF. CDR3 bases: TGTGCCAGTAGTTGGGGATACGGACAGGGGAACACCGGGGAGCTGTTTTTT.

V usage is TRBV2 and J usage is TRBJ2-7; D unclear. The CDR3 runs to 13 residues. Trimming cost V 7 bases and J 6 bases, with 16 bases left between them. CDR1 is SNHLY and CDR2 is FYNNEI in the germline V gene. Written as DNA, the CDR3 is TGTGCCAGCATCCCCCTCCGGGTGGCCGAGCAGTACTTC. Translation: CASIPLRVAEQYF.

The rearrangement links TRBV5-1 to TRBJ2-7, with a weak D call TRBD1 (5 bases). This CDR3 has 15 amino acids. The V and J ends lost 2 bases and 6 bases respectively, with 18 bases between them. Germline CDR1 is SGHRS and CDR2 is YFSETQ. The CDR3 DNA reads TGCGCCAGCAGCTTCACCCGGGCGGACACCGGCGAGCAGTACTTC. Amino acid sequence: CASSFTRADTGEQYF.

The CDR3 nucleotides are TGTGCCAGCCTTGAACAGGGAAATGAAAAACTGTTTTTT. Residues: CASLEQGNEKLFF. The rearrangement uses TRBV5-4 and TRBJ1-4, with D possibly TRBD1 on 6 matching bases. The CDR3 length is 13 residues. Trimming left V 7 bases short and J 5 bases short, with 12 bases between. CDR1 is SGHNT, CDR2 YYREEE, per germline (reference sequence). The full variable domain, rest sourced from reference TRBV5-4 and TRBJ1-4, is ETGVTQSPTHLIKTRGQQVTLRCSSQSGHNTVSWYQQALGQGPQFIFQYYREEENGRGNFPPRFSGLQFPNYSSELNVNALELDDSALYLCASLEQGNEKLFFGSGTQLSVL.

The chain recombines TRBV5-4 with TRBJ1-2; tentative D call: TRBD1 (6 bases). V was pared by 4 bases and J by 4 bases, with 17 bases between. Germline lookup yields CDR1 SGHNT and CDR2 YYREEE (reference sequence). This CDR3 is 15 amino acids long. CDR3 sequence: CASSQRQVGSYGYTF. The CDR3 nucleotides are TGTGCCAGCAGCCAAAGACAGGTCGGATCCTATGGCTACACCTTC.

CDR3 amino acids: CASTGTGREKLFF. In nucleotides, the CDR3 is TGTGCCAGCACGGGGACAGGGAGAGAAAAACTGTTTTTT. V gene TRBV28 combines with J gene TRBJ1-4; TRBD1 matches 9 bases. Germline CDR1 reads MDHEN; CDR2 reads SYDVKM. J was trimmed by 8 bases and V by 7 bases; bases with no gene match: 5. The CDR3 is 13 residues long.

V gene TRBV4-2 combines with J gene TRBJ2-7; perhaps TRBD2 as D (7 bases). The V gene lost 0 bases and the J gene lost 1 base, with 13 bases spanning the gap. The CDR3 totals 16 residues. CDR1 LGHNA and CDR2 YNFKEQ come from the germline V gene. CDR3 loop: CASSQDNGGPSYEQYF. The CDR3 nucleotides are TGTGCCAGCAGCCAAGATAACGGGGGGCCTTCCTACGAGCAGTACTTC.

V and J are TRBV9 and TRBJ2-1; 10 positions agree with TRBD2. There are 15 residues in the CDR3. Unmatched junction bases numbered 3, after V lost 0 bases and J lost 6 bases. From germline, CDR1 is SGDLS and CDR2 YYNGEE. The CDR3 nucleotides read TGTGCCAGCAGCGTAGACGCTAGCGGGAGCAATGAGCAGTTCTTC. It codes for CASSVDASGSNEQFF.

The chain links TRBV12-3 or TRBV12-4 to TRBJ1-1; D uncertain. The CDR3 covers 13 residues. V lost 6 bases and J lost 5, with 13 bases in between. CDR3 sequence: CASSPTGETEAFF. For the CDR3, the DNA is TGTGCCAGCAGCCCCACCGGGGAGACTGAAGCTTTCTTT.

The chain employs TRBV19 and TRBJ1-1; D remains ambiguous. Germline CDR1 and CDR2: LNHDA and SQIVND (reference sequence). This CDR3 comprises 16 residues. Trimming cost V 0 bases and J 6 bases, with 17 bases left between them. In nucleotides, the CDR3 is TGTGCCAGTAGTATAGATCTGGGCGCTAAGAGTGCTGAAGCTTTCTTT. Amino acid sequence: CASSIDLGAKSAEAFF.

The CDR3, as DNA: TGTGCCAGCAGCCCTCGGAAGACAGCACTCAGCTCTGGGGCCAACGTCCTGACTTTC. Translation gives CASSPRKTALSSGANVLTF. The chain uses TRBV11-2 and TRBJ2-6; D is perhaps TRBD1 (5 bases). The CDR3 is made up of 19 amino acids. V lost 5 bases to trimming and J lost 0 bases, with 20 bases between them. From germline, CDR1 is SGHAT and CDR2 FQNNGV.

The chain is built from TRBV5-1 and TRBJ2-5; TRBD1 matches at 10 bases. Germline CDR1 and CDR2: SGHRS and YFSETQ. This CDR3 contains 16 residues. Trimming removed 4 bases from V and 1 base from J; junction bases left unmatched: 7. The DNA for the CDR3 is TGCGCCAGCAGCCCTGATGGACAGGGGGGCCAAGAGACCCAGTACTTC. Translating gives CASSPDGQGGQETQYF. Full variable domain (rest looked up from reference TRBV5-1 and TRBJ2-5): KAGVTQTPRYLIKTRGQQVTLSCSPISGHRSVSWYQQTPGQGLQFLFEYFSETQRNKGNFPGRFSGRQFSNSRSEMNVSTLELGDSALYLCASSPDGQGGQETQYFGPGTRLLVL.

The chain joins TRBV5-1 to TRBJ2-3, with D possibly TRBD2 on 6 matching bases. V was cut by 0 bases and J by 4 bases, with 12 bases left in between. The CDR3 sequence is 15 residues long. Germline loops: CDR1 SGHRS, CDR2 YFSETQ. Written as DNA, the CDR3 is TGCGCCAGCAGCTTGGCGGGGGTAAGGGCAGATACGCAGTATTTT. Protein: CASSLAGVRADTQYF.

The chain couples TRBV6-2 or TRBV6-3 to TRBJ2-7, with TRBD2 identical over 14 bases. Germline V gene lookup returns CDR1 MNHEY and CDR2 SVGEGT. CDR3 size: 15 residues. Trimming cost V 5 bases and J 5 bases; bases outside gene matches: 5. Here the CDR3 DNA reads TGTGCCAGCAGTGATGGGACTAGCGGGGGCAACGAGCAGTACTTC. The encoded protein is CASSDGTSGGNEQYF.

The rearrangement uses TRBV11-2 and TRBJ2-4; perhaps TRBD1 as D (5 bases). Germline V lookup: CDR1 SGHAT, CDR2 FQNNGV. The CDR3 spans 14 residues. The V gene lost 1 base and the J gene lost 6 bases, with 10 bases spanning the gap. CDR3 sequence: CASSLGQGGNIQYF. The CDR3 nucleotides are TGTGCCAGCAGCTTAGGTCAGGGCGGAAACATTCAGTACTTC.

The chain carries TRBV5-4 and TRBJ2-3, with D perhaps matching TRBD2 (5 bases). V shed 2 bases and J shed 0 bases, with 10 bases lying between them. This CDR3 has 15 amino acids. Germline V lookup: CDR1 SGHNT, CDR2 YYREEE (reference sequence). The chain's CDR3 is CASSFYSGSTDTQYF. CDR3 nucleotide sequence: TGTGCCAGCAGCTTCTACAGCGGAAGCACAGATACGCAGTATTTT.

This chain links TRBV5-6 with TRBJ2-2; 10 bases map to TRBD1. The CDR3 has 15 residues. Germline V lookup: CDR1 SGHDT, CDR2 YYEEEE. Trimming took 0 bases from V and 5 from J; bases not matched to a gene: 1. The CDR3 protein is CASSLVGQGTGELFF. The DNA for the CDR3 is TGTGCCAGCAGCTTGGTGGGACAGGGGACCGGGGAGCTGTTTTTT.